This T cell receptor (beta chain) comes out of a study of blood T cell repertoires in COVID-19. Across the study: In each case, the material was cDNA or gDNA derived from T cells, B-cell-depleted T cells, or PBMCs.

This clone occurred once. Participant age was roughly 18 to 89 years, and participants resided in about two dozen US areas. Assignment of participants to cohorts was predicated upon participant-reported clinical history. The V gene end was trimmed by 3 bases and the J gene end by 2 bases; junction bases not matched to a gene: 1. Germline CDR1 reads SEHNR; CDR2 reads FQNEAQ (reference sequence). The CDR3 spans 14 residues. In the source study's methods: By means of reference gene primer amplification, nucleated cell counts were estimated. Libraries were prepared by immunoSEQ multiplex PCR; TCRdb keeps only in-frame clonotypes and omits some of them. The V and J calls and clone size come from that table; D and trimming were worked out from the DNA. The table has about 480,000 clones, about 85% seen once.

The source of this sequence is a woman aged 55-69 years who had recovered from COVID-19. The chain recombines TRBV7-9 with TRBJ2-4; 7 positions match TRBD2. The specimen sequenced was PBMCs or T cells enriched from blood (not recorded which). The CDR3 nucleotides read TGTGCCAGCAGCTTGGGAGGGACCAAAAACATTCAGTACTTC. Encoded protein: CASSLGGTKNIQYF.